Listed below are T cell receptor beta chains from one sample, sequenced in a study of shared clonotypes between healthy human individuals. The method was immunoSEQ multiplex PCR; TCRdb's version includes in-frame clones alone and lacks a portion of them. The repertoire holds around 700,000 clones, with about 90% as singletons. The specimen was naive CD8+ T cells sorted from blood. All receptors derive from a man younger than 40 in good health. The CDR3 runs from the conserved cysteine through the conserved F or W. A D gene is named only where the DNA matches it firmly.

TRBV4-1,TRBD1,CASSQEGGRGSTDTQYF
TRBV6-5,-,CASRGTDYEQYF
TRBV9,-,CASSVASISYEQYF
TRBV28,-,CASSAPDSRSSYEQYF
TRBV6-6,-,CASSYSQGEQYF
TRBV19,-,CASSMPTSRTKNIQYF
TRBV13,TRBD1,CASSPADRANTGELFF
TRBV7-9,-,CASSFGRISGNTIYF
TRBV2,-,CASYRVVYEQYF
TRBV4-1,TRBD1,CASKKFRDSLGNEQFF
TRBV15,-,CATSRDKGLGTDTQYF
TRBV10-2,-,CASSPGPEAFF
TRBV7-2,-,CASSTLEGTFYEQYF